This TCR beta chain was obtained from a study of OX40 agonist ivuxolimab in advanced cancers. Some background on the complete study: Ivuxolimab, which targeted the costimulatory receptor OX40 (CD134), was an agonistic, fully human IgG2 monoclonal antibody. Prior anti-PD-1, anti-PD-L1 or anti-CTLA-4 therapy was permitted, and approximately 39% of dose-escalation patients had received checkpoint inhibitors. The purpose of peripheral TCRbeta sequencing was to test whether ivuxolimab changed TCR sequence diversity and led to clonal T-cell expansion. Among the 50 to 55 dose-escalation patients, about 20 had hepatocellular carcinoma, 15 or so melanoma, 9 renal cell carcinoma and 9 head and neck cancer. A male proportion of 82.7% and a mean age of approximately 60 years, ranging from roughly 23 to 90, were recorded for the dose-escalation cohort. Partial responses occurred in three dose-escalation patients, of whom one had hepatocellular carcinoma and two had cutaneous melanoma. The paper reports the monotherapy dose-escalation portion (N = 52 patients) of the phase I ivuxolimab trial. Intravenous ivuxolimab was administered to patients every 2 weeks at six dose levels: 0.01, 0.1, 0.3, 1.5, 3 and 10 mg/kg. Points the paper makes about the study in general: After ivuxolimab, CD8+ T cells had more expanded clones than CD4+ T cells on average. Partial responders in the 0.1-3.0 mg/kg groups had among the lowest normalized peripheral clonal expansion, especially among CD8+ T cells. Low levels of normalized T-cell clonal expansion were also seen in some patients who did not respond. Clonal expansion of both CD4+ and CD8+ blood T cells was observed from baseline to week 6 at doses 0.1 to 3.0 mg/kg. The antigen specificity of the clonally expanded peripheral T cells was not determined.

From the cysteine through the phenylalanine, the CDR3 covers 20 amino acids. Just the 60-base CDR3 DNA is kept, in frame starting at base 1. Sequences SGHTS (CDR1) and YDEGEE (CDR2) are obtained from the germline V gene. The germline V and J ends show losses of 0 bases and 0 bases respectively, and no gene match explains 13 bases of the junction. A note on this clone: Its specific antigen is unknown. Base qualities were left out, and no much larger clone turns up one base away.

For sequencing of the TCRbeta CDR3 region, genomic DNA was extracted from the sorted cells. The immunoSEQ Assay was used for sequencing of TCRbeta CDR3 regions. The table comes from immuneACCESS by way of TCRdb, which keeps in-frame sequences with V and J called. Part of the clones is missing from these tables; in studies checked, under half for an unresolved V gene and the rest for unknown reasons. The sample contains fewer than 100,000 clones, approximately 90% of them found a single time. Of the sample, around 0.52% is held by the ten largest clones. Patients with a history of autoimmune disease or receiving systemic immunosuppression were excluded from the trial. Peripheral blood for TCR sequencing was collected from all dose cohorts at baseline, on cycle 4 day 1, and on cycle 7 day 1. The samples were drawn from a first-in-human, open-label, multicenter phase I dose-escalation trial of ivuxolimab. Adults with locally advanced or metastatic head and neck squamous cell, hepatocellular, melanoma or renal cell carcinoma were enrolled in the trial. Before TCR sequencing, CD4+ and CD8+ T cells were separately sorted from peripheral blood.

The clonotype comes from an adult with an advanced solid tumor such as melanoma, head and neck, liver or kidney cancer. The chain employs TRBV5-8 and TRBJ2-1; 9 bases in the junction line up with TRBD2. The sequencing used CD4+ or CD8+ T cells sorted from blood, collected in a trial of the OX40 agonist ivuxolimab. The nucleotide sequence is TGTGCCAGCAGCTTGGTCCCCACTAGCGGGTCAATGAGCTCCTACAATGAGCAGTTCTTC. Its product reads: CASSLVPTSGSMSSYNEQFF.